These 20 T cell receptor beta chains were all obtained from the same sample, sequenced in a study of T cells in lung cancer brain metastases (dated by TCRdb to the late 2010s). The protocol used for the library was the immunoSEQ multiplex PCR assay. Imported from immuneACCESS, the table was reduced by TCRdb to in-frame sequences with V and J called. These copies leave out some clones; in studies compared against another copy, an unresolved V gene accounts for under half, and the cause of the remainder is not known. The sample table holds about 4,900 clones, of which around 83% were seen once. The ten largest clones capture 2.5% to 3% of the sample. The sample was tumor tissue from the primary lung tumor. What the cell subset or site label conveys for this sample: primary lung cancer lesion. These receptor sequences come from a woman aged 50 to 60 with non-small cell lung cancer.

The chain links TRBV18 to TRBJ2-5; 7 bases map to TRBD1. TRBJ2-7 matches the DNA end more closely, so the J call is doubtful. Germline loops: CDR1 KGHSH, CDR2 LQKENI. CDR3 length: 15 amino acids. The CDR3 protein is CASSPGTATSYEQYF. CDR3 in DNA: TGTGCCAGCTCTCCCGGGACAGCAACTTCCTACGAGCAGTACTTC.

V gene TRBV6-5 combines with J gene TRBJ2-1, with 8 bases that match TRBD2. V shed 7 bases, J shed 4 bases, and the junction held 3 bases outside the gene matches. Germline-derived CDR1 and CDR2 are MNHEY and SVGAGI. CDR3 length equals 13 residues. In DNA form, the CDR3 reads TGTGCCAGCAAGAGCGGGGGATACAATGAGCAGTTCTTC. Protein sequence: CASKSGGYNEQFF.

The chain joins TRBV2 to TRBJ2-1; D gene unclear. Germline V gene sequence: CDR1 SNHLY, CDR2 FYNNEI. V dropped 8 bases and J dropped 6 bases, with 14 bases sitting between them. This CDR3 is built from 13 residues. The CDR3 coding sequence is TGTGCCAGCGAAGAGCTTCCCCCCAATGAGCAGTTCTTC. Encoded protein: CASEELPPNEQFF. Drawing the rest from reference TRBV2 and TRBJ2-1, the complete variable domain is EPEVTQTPSHQVTQMGQEVILRCVPISNHLYFYWYRQILGQKVEFLVSFYNNEISEKSEIFDDQFSVERPDGSNFTLKIRSTKLEDSAMYFCASEELPPNEQFFGPGTRLTVL.

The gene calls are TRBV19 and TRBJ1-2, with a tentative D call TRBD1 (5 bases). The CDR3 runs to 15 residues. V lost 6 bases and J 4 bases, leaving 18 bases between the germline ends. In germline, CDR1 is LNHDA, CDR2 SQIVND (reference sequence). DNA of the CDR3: TGTGCCAGTAGGTTGATAGGGACCGAGACCTATGGCTACACCTTC. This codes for CASRLIGTETYGYTF.

Here the CDR3 DNA reads TGTGCCAGCAGCTTGCAGGGGGGTGGGGCCAACGTCCTGACTTTC. It translates to CASSLQGGGANVLTF. The rearrangement links TRBV14 to TRBJ2-6; possibly TRBD1 for D (7 bases). The CDR3 is 15 residues long. Germline V gives CDR1 SGHDN, CDR2 FVKESK. V gave up 5 bases and J gave up 3 bases, with 11 bases separating them.

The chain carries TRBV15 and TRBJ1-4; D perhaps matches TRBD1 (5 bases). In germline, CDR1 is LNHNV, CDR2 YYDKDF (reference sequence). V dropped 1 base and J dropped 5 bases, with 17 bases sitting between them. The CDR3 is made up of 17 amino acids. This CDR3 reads CATSRVGRGETNEKLFF. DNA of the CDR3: TGTGCCACCAGCAGAGTTGGTAGGGGAGAGACCAATGAAAAACTGTTTTTT. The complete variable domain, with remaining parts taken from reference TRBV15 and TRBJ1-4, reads DAMVIQNPRYQVTQFGKPVTLSCSQTLNHNVMYWYQQKSSQAPKLLFHYYDKDFNNEADTPDNFQSRRPNTSFCFLDIRSPGLGDTAMYLCATSRVGRGETNEKLFFGSGTQLSVL.

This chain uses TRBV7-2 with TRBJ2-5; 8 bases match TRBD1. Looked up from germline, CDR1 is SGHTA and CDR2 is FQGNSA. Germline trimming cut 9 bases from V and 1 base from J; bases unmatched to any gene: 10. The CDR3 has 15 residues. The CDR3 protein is CARELTGGSQETQYF. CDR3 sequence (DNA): TGTGCCAGGGAGCTAACAGGGGGGAGCCAAGAGACCCAGTACTTC.

The CDR3 protein is CATKGSRENTGELFF. Here the CDR3 DNA reads TGTGCCACCAAAGGAAGCAGGGAGAACACCGGGGAGCTGTTTTTT. The rearrangement links TRBV15 to TRBJ2-2; TRBD1 might be the D (5 bases). The germline V and J ends were trimmed by 7 bases and 1 base, with 13 bases remaining between them. The CDR3 covers 15 residues. Germline values: CDR1 LNHNV, CDR2 YYDKDF (reference sequence).

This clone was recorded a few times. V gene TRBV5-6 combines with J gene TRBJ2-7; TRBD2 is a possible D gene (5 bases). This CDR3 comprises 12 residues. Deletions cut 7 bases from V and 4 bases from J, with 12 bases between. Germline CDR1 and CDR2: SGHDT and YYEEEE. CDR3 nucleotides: TGTGCCAGCCACGCGAGCGGTTACGAGCAGTACTTC. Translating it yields CASHASGYEQYF.

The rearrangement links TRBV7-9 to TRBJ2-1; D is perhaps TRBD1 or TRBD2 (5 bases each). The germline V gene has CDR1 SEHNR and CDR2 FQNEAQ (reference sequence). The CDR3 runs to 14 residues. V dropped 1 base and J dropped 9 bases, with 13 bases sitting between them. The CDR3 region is CASSLGGIASEQFF. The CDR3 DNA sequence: TGTGCCAGCAGCTTAGGGGGCATAGCGAGTGAGCAGTTCTTC.

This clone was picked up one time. CDR3 sequence (DNA): TGTGCCAGCTCACCGCCCATAAGCAGCACAGATACGCAGTATTTT. Amino acid sequence: CASSPPISSTDTQYF. This chain links TRBV18 with TRBJ2-3; D gene ambiguous. The CDR3 sequence is 15 residues long. V lost 3 bases and J 0 bases, leaving 10 bases between the germline ends. Germline-derived CDR1 and CDR2 are KGHSH and LQKENI.

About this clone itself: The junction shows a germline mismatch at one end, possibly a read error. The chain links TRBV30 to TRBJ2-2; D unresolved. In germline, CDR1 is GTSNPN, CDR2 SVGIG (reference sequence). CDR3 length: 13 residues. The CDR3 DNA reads TGTGTCTGGGCCGGGTCGGTCACCGGGGAGCTGTTTTTT. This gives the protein CVWAGSVTGELFF.

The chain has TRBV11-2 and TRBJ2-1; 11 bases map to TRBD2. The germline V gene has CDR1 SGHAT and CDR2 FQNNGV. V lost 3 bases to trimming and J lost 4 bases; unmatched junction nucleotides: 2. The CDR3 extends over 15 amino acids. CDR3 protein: CASSLGLAEYNEQFF. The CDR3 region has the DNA TGTGCCAGCAGCTTGGGACTAGCGGAGTACAATGAGCAGTTCTTC.

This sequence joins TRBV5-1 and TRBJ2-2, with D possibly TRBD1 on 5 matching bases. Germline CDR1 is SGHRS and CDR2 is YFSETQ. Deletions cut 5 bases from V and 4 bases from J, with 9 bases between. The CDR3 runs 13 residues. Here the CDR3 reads CASRRTGTGELFF. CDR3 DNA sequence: TGCGCCAGCAGACGTACAGGCACCGGGGAGCTGTTTTTT.

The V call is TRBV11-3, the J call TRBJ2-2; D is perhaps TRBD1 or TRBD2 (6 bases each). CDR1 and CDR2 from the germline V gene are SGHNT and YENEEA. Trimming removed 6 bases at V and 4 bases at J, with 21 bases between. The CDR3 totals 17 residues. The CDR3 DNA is TGTGCCAGCAGTCGCCTCGCACAGGGAGGTGGCACCGGGGAGCTGTTTTTT. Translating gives CASSRLAQGGGTGELFF.

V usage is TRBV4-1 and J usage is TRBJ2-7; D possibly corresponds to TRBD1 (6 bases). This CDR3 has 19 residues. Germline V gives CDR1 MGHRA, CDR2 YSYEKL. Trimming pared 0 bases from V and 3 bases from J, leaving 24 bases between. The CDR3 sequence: CASSQEGLMGQGFVYEQYF. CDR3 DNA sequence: TGCGCCAGCAGCCAAGAAGGTCTTATGGGGCAGGGGTTCGTCTACGAGCAGTACTTC.

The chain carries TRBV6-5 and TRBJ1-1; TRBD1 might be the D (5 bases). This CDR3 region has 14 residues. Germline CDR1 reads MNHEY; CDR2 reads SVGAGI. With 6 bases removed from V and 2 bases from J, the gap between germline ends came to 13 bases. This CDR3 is CASSPSGGNTEAFF. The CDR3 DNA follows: TGTGCCAGCAGCCCCTCCGGGGGTAACACTGAAGCTTTCTTT.

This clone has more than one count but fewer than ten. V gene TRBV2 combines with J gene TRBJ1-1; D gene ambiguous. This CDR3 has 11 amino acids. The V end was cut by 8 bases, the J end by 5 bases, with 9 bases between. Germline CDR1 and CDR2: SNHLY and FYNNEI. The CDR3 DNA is TGTGCCAGCTGGGGTTGGACTGAAGCTTTCTTT. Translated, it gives CASWGWTEAFF.

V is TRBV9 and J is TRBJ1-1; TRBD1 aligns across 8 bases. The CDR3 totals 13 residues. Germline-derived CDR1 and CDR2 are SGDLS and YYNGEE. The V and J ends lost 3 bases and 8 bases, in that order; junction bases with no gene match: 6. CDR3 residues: CASSAGQGREAFF. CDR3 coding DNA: TGTGCCAGCAGCGCCGGACAGGGTCGCGAAGCTTTCTTT.

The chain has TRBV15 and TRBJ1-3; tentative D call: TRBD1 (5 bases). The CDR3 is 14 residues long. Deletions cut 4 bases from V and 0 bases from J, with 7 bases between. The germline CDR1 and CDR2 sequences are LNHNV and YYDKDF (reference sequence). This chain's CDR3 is CATSTGNSGNTIYF. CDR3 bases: TGTGCCACCAGCACAGGGAACTCTGGAAACACCATATATTTT.